This TCR beta chain was documented in a study of molecular identifiers for immune sequencing clone quantification. Note on this clonotype: Its antigen is unknown.

TCRdb re-called the PCR reads with MiXCR, one entry per CDR3 protein. The top ten hold more than 0.8% of the sample, which has 460,000 or so distinct CDR3 sequences, about a fifth seen once. Trimming removed 0 bases at V and 0 bases at J, with 9 bases between. Per the germline V gene, CDR1 is SGHDN and CDR2 is FVKESK. This CDR3 contains 16 residues. Study results and caveats: Spike-in Jurkat TCR RNA from a single cell reportedly registered among about a million naive cells.

What was sequenced was naive CD8+ T cells from blood, with Jurkat cell RNA spiked in. Subset noted: FACS-sorted CD8+CD4-CCR7+CD45RA+ naive T cells. The J gene is TRBJ1-3, the V gene TRBV14, with D maybe TRBD1 (6 bases). The clonotype was recovered from a human donor in good health. Some libraries in this study had Jurkat cell RNA spiked in. CDR3 loop: CASSQDQGLSGNTIYF. As DNA, the CDR3 is TGTGCCAGCAGCCAAGATCAGGGGCTCTCTGGAAACACCATATATTTT.